The 7 T cell receptor beta chains below were found in one sample sequenced in a study of control samples from healthy donors and cancer patients (dated by TCRdb to 2020 to 2021). Libraries were built with the immunoSEQ multiplex PCR assay. The source is immuneACCESS, and TCRdb retained only in-frame sequences with V and J called. Part of the clones is not carried over; for the studies checked, unresolved V genes explain less than half of this, and the remainder is unexplained. A total of 120,000 or so clones appear in this sample, 80% to 90% of them only once. The top ten constitute roughly 3% of the sample. Sequences were obtained from blood. The receptor source for this set is a man in his fifties or sixties in good health.

As for this clone: Other nucleotide sequences from this sample produce the same CDR3. The J gene is TRBJ1-1, the V gene TRBV10-1; 8 bases fit TRBD1. This CDR3 has 14 residues. The V gene end was trimmed by 3 bases and the J gene end by 4 bases; junction bases not matched to a gene: 4. CDR1 WNHNN and CDR2 SYGVQD come from the germline V gene (reference sequence). CDR3 nucleotide sequence: TGCGCCAGCAGTGAAGGGACAGGAGGCACTGAAGCTTTCTTT. It encodes CASSEGTGGTEAFF.

The CDR3 DNA reads as TGCAGTGCTAGTGGTTTGGCCCTCCCCGGGGTTCAGTACTTC. Protein sequence: CSASGLALPGVQYF. The V gene is TRBV20-1, the J gene TRBJ2-4; D perhaps matches TRBD2 (5 bases). The CDR3 loop spans 14 amino acids. V was shortened by 3 bases and J by 11 bases, with 20 bases between the two germline ends. Germline lookup yields CDR1 DFQATT and CDR2 SNEGSKA (reference sequence).

The chain recombines TRBV24-1 with TRBJ1-1, with a weak D call TRBD1 (6 bases). Per germline, CDR1 KGHDR and CDR2 SFDVKD. This CDR3 contains 14 residues. Trimming took off 7 bases at V and 2 bases at J, with 13 bases between the two ends. The CDR3 spells CATRTQGLNTEAFF. For the CDR3, the DNA is TGTGCCACCAGGACACAGGGCCTTAACACTGAAGCTTTCTTT.

V is TRBV27 and J is TRBJ1-2, with 9 bases identical to TRBD1. V gave up 3 bases and J gave up 7 bases; unmatched junction bases: 9. Germline lookup yields CDR1 MNHEY and CDR2 SMNVEV (reference sequence). This CDR3 is built from 15 residues. CDR3 sequence reads: CASSLQTGGGFGYTF. CDR3 DNA: TGTGCCAGCAGTTTGCAAACAGGGGGCGGATTTGGCTACACCTTC.

This CDR3 is CAGCGSYEQYF. The CDR3 nucleotides read TGTGCCGGTTGTGGGTCCTACGAGCAGTACTTC. This chain links TRBV12-3 or TRBV12-4 with TRBJ2-7; D uncertain. V lost 11 bases and J 1 base, leaving 9 bases between the germline ends. The CDR3 extends over 11 amino acids.

J is TRBJ2-1 and V is TRBV19, with 8 nucleotides matching TRBD2. V gave up 7 bases and J gave up 6 bases; unmatched junction bases: 8. Germline CDR1 reads LNHDA; CDR2 reads SQIVND (reference sequence). The CDR3 runs to 14 residues. The CDR3 spells CASNPGGARNEQFF. The CDR3 DNA sequence: TGTGCCAGTAACCCCGGGGGGGCCCGCAATGAGCAGTTCTTC.

The rearrangement joins TRBV5-4 to TRBJ2-3; D perhaps matches TRBD2 (6 bases). Germline V gene data show CDR1 as SGHNT and CDR2 as YYREEE (reference sequence). V shed 5 bases and J shed 6 bases, with 19 bases lying between them. This CDR3 contains 15 residues. The CDR3 sequence: CASSPRTTRTDTQYF. The CDR3 DNA follows: TGTGCCAGCAGTCCGAGGACGACTAGGACCGATACGCAGTATTTT.